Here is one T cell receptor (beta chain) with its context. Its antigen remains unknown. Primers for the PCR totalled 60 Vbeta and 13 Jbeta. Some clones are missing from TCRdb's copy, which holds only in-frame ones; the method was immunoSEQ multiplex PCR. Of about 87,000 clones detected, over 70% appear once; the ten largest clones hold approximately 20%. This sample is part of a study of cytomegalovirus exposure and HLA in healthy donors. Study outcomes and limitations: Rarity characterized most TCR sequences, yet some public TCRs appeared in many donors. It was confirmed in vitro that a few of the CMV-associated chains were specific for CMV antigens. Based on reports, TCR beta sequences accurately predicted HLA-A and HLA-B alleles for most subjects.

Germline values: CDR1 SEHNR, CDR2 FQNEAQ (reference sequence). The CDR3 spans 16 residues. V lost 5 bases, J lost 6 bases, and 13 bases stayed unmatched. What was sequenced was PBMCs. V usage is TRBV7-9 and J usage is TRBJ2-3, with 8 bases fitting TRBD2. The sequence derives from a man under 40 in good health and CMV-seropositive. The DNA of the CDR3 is TGTGCCAGCAGCCCCCCAGCGGGAGCTGGGGGGGATACGCAGTATTTT. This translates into CASSPPAGAGGDTQYF.